The 12 T cell receptor beta chains presented below share a single source sample, sequenced in a study of graft-versus-host responses after intestinal transplantation. Sequencing used immunoSEQ multiplex PCR; TCRdb keeps in-frame clones, though not all of them. This repertoire shows about 120,000 clones, around 96% found once; its top ten account for under 3.5%. No antigen has been identified for these receptors. Source: unstimulated CD8+ T cells sorted from spleen or lymph node cells, taken before intestinal transplant. Every receptor here comes from a human donor who received an intestinal transplant.

V gene TRBV7-6 combines with J gene TRBJ2-1, with 7 bases lining up with TRBD2. The V gene's germline CDR1 is SGHVS and CDR2 FNYEAQ. The CDR3 is 16 residues long. V gave up 6 bases and J gave up 0 bases; unmatched junction bases: 8. CDR3 sequence reads: CASRRTSESSYNEQFF. The CDR3 DNA follows: TGTGCCAGCAGACGGACTAGTGAGAGCTCCTACAATGAGCAGTTCTTC.

V is TRBV6-5 and J is TRBJ1-5, with D perhaps matching TRBD1 (5 bases). CDR3 length: 15 residues. CDR1 MNHEY and CDR2 SVGAGI come from the germline V gene. V was cut by 8 bases and J by 1 base, with 15 bases left in between. CDR3 nucleotides: TGTGCCAGCTCTATTTCAGGGACCAGCAATCAGCCCCAGCATTTT. Protein product: CASSISGTSNQPQHF.

The chain employs TRBV5-1 and TRBJ1-1; perhaps TRBD1 as D (5 bases). This CDR3 spans 15 amino acids. V gave up 4 bases and J gave up 1 base, with 14 bases separating them. Germline-derived CDR1 and CDR2 are SGHRS and YFSETQ. CDR3 bases: TGCGCCAGCAGCGATGACCAGGGTACGAACACTGAAGCTTTCTTT. Translated, it gives CASSDDQGTNTEAFF. Combining the CDR3 with reference TRBV5-1 and TRBJ1-1 gives the whole variable domain KAGVTQTPRYLIKTRGQQVTLSCSPISGHRSVSWYQQTPGQGLQFLFEYFSETQRNKGNFPGRFSGRQFSNSRSEMNVSTLELGDSALYLCASSDDQGTNTEAFFGQGTRLTVV.

The DNA for the CDR3 is TGTGCCAGCAGCCAGGACAGGGAGTCGGACGAGCAGTACTTC. It specifies CASSQDRESDEQYF. The chain joins TRBV5-6 to TRBJ2-7; 8 nucleotides align to TRBD1. V dropped 4 bases and J dropped 5; count of bases not matched to a gene: 8. CDR1 is SGHDT, CDR2 YYEEEE, per germline. The CDR3 is 14 amino acids.

The chain couples TRBV4-2 to TRBJ2-1; 7 bases align to TRBD2. Unmatched junction bases numbered 6, after V lost 0 bases and J lost 4 bases. The CDR3 length is 16 residues. CDR1 and CDR2 from the germline V gene are LGHNA and YNFKEQ. DNA for the CDR3: TGTGCCAGCAGCCAAGAGGGGGAGGGCGTTTACAATGAGCAGTTCTTC. Translated, it gives CASSQEGEGVYNEQFF.

The rearrangement joins TRBV5-5 to TRBJ1-1; the D gene is possibly TRBD1 (5 bases). CDR1 and CDR2 from the germline V gene are SGHKS and YYEKEE (reference sequence). The V gene lost 0 bases and the J gene lost 6 bases, with 12 bases spanning the gap. CDR3 length equals 14 residues. CDR3 nucleotide sequence: TGTGCCAGCAGCTTGGAGGGCAGGGCGGCTGAAGCTTTCTTT. Encoded protein: CASSLEGRAAEAFF.

The V call is TRBV7-9, the J call TRBJ2-7, with D perhaps matching TRBD2 (5 bases). Germline assignment: CDR1 SEHNR and CDR2 FQNEAQ (reference sequence). This CDR3 comprises 14 residues. The V and J ends lost 1 base and 3 bases respectively, with 10 bases between them. The CDR3 DNA is TGTGCCAGCAGCTTAGAGGGAGTCCTCTACGAGCAGTACTTC. Protein sequence: CASSLEGVLYEQYF.

This chain joins TRBV15 and TRBJ1-3, with D maybe TRBD1 (6 bases). Germline V gene lookup returns CDR1 LNHNV and CDR2 YYDKDF (reference sequence). With 0 bases removed from V and 4 bases from J, the gap between germline ends came to 10 bases. CDR3 length: 15 residues. The CDR3 DNA reads as TGTGCCACCAGCAGAGAGAGGGGGGTAGGAAACACCATATATTTT. Translated: CATSRERGVGNTIYF.

The chain uses TRBV30 and TRBJ1-1; D is unclear. The CDR3 is 12 residues long. CDR1 GTSNPN and CDR2 SVGIG come from the germline V gene (reference sequence). Deletions cut 5 bases from V and 9 bases from J, with 16 bases between. The chain's CDR3 is CAWAPGRTQAFF. DNA for the CDR3: TGTGCCTGGGCCCCGGGCCGCACCCAAGCTTTCTTT.

V is TRBV28 and J is TRBJ2-3; 14 bases are shared with TRBD2. J gave up 1 base and V 6 bases, and 15 bases lay outside the gene matches. CDR1 and CDR2 from the germline V gene are MDHEN and SYDVKM. This CDR3 contains 20 residues. The CDR3 sequence: CASSTPRLAGGPWGTDTQYF. The CDR3 nucleotides read TGTGCCAGCAGCACACCGAGACTAGCGGGAGGGCCGTGGGGCACAGATACGCAGTATTTT.

This clone showed up just once. The gene calls are TRBV28 and TRBJ2-7; D is unclear. Germline CDR1 is MDHEN and CDR2 is SYDVKM. This CDR3 contains 11 residues. Trimming cost V 8 bases and J 0 bases, with 5 bases left between them. CDR3: CASGDSYEQYF. CDR3 nucleotide sequence: TGTGCCAGCGGCGACTCCTACGAGCAGTACTTC.

The rearrangement joins TRBV28 to TRBJ2-1; D is tentatively TRBD1 or TRBD2 (5 bases each). The V and J ends lost 2 bases and 2 bases respectively, with 7 bases between them. Germline V lookup: CDR1 MDHEN, CDR2 SYDVKM. The CDR3 covers 14 residues. CDR3 in amino acids: CASSLGTPYNEQFF. CDR3 nucleotide sequence: TGTGCCAGCAGTTTAGGGACCCCCTACAATGAGCAGTTCTTC.